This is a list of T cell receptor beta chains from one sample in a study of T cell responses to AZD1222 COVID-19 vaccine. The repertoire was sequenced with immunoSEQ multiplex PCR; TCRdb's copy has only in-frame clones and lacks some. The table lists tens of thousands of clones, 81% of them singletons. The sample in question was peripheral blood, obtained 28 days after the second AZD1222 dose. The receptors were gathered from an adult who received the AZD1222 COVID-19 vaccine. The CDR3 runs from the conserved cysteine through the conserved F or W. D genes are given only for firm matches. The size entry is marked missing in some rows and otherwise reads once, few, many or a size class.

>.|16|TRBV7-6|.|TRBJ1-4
CASSRPEPATNEKLFF
TGTGCCAGCAGCCGTCCAGAACCAGCAACTAATGAAAAACTGTTTTTT
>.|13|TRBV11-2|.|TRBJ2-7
CASSLTDSYEQYF
TGTGCCAGCAGCTTAACGGACTCCTACGAGCAGTACTTC
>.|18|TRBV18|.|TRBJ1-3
CASSATLNLRESGNTIYF
TGTGCCAGCTCAGCCACTTTGAACCTCAGGGAGTCTGGAAACACCATATATTTT
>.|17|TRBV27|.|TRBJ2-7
CASSFSVVAGSSYEQYF
TGTGCCAGCAGTTTTTCGGTAGTCGCAGGGAGCTCCTACGAGCAGTACTTC
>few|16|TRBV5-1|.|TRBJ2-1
CASSLATASSYNEQFF
TGCGCCAGCAGCTTGGCCACGGCTAGCTCCTACAATGAGCAGTTCTTC
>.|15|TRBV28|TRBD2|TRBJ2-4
CASSEAGTAKNIQYF
TGTGCCAGCAGTGAAGCGGGGACGGCCAAAAACATTCAGTACTTC
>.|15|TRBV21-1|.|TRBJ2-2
CASSVRLVVGGELFF
TGTGCCAGCAGCGTTCGACTAGTTGTCGGCGGGGAGCTGTTTTTT
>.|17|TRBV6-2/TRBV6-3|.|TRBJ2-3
CASSYLVGDSYTDTQYF
TGTGCCAGCAGTTATCTCGTGGGGGACTCCTACACAGATACGCAGTATTTT
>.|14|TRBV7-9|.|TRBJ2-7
CASIFRDYAYEQYF
TGTGCCAGCATCTTTAGAGACTACGCCTACGAGCAGTACTTC
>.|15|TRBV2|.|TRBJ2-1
CASRGGQTQYNEQFF
TGTGCCAGCAGGGGGGGGCAAACCCAATACAATGAGCAGTTCTTC
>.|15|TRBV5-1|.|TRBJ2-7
CASSLERLAIYEQYF
TGCGCCAGCAGCTTGGAACGTTTGGCTATCTACGAGCAGTACTTC
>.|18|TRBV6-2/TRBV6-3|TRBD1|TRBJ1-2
CASSYGYRGAFSNYGYTF
TGTGCCAGCAGTTATGGATACAGGGGGGCCTTCTCTAACTATGGCTACACCTTC
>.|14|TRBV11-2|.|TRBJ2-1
CASRREATGYEQFF
TGTGCCAGCAGGAGAGAAGCGACAGGTTACGAGCAGTTCTTC
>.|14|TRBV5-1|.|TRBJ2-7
CASSLGWGSGEQYF
TGCGCCAGCAGCTTGGGGTGGGGGTCCGGCGAGCAGTACTTC
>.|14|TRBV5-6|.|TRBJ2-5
CASSLAGGVETQYF
TGTGCCAGCAGCTTGGCTGGCGGAGTGGAGACCCAGTACTTC
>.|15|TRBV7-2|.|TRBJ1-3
CASSIGGPGGNTIYF
TGTGCCAGCAGCATAGGGGGGCCGGGCGGAAACACCATATATTTT
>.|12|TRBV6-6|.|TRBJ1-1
CASDGGSTEAFF
TGTGCCAGCGACGGAGGGAGCACTGAAGCTTTCTTT
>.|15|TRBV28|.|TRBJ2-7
CASIESGRNTYEQYF
TGTGCCAGCATTGAATCAGGGCGCAATACCTACGAGCAGTACTTC